This entry features one T cell receptor beta chain sequence. The sample is drawn from a study of shared clonotypes between healthy human individuals. Data came from immunoSEQ multiplex PCR; TCRdb stores just in-frame clones and leaves some out. The sample consists of around 2.5 million clones, 80% to 95% of them appearing once. The V end was cut by 3 bases, the J end by 5 bases, with 14 bases between. This CDR3 has 14 amino acids. Germline loops: CDR1 SGHAT, CDR2 FQNNGV. Material: naive CD4+ T cells from PBMCs. Subset in this sample: CD45RA+ positively selected. The sequence was obtained from a man between 18 and 35 years old in good health. Some clones in this sample may be carry-over from other donors' samples. The rearrangement links TRBV11-2 to TRBJ2-7; the D gene is possibly TRBD2 (5 bases). This chain's CDR3 is CASSFMGVEDEQYF. CDR3 bases: TGTGCCAGCAGCTTCATGGGAGTTGAGGACGAGCAGTACTTC.